These T cell receptor beta chains were read from a single sample in a study of shared clonotypes between healthy human individuals. Assay used: immunoSEQ multiplex PCR; TCRdb lists only in-frame clones, some missing. This sample carries 630,000 or so clones, more than 95% of them seen once, and the ten largest clones take 0.3% to 0.35%. The sequenced sample consisted of naive CD8+ T cells sorted from blood. Every receptor here comes from a man between 25 and 39 years old in good health. Both conserved end residues are part of each CDR3. The D gene is left open where the match is weak. Clone size, where shown, is once, few, many, or a class for clones that have expanded.

TGTGCTAGTGGTTTGGTCCTACAGGGGAACTACACCTTC | CASGLVLQGNYTF | 13 | TRBJ1-2 | . | TRBV12-5 | TRBD1
TGCGCCAGCAGTGAGGGGACAGGGCCCACCGGAGCCAAAAACATTCAGTACTTC | CASSEGTGPTGAKNIQYF | 18 | TRBJ2-4 | . | TRBV10-1 | TRBD1
TGTGCCAGCAGCATCACAGGGGGGGAGGAAAAACTGTTTTTT | CASSITGGEEKLFF | 14 | TRBJ1-4 | . | TRBV11-2 | TRBD1
TGTGCCAGTAGTCTCCGTGCAGGGTTTAACGGCCTCCTCGCCTACGAGCAGTACTTC | CASSLRAGFNGLLAYEQYF | 19 | TRBJ2-7 | . | TRBV19 | .
TGCGCCAGCAGCCAAGACCCGGGATCGAACACTGAAGCTTTCTTT | CASSQDPGSNTEAFF | 15 | TRBJ1-1 | . | TRBV4-3 | .
TGTGCCAGCTCCGGGACATGGAGTGAGCAGTTCTTC | CASSGTWSEQFF | 12 | TRBJ2-1 | . | TRBV19 | .
TGTGCCAGCAGTGGACAGGGAATAGATCAGCCCCAGCATTTT | CASSGQGIDQPQHF | 14 | TRBJ1-5 | . | TRBV2 | TRBD1
TGTGCCAGCAGGGGGACAGGGATGTTGGATACGCAGTATTTT | CASRGTGMLDTQYF | 14 | TRBJ2-3 | . | TRBV6-4 | TRBD1
TGTGCCAGCAGCACCAGGGACCGCAACTACGAGCAGTACTTC | CASSTRDRNYEQYF | 14 | TRBJ2-7 | . | TRBV5-4 | .
TGTGCCAGCAGCGTAGACGGATTTGCGGGAGCTCAAGGGGAGCAGTACTTC | CASSVDGFAGAQGEQYF | 17 | TRBJ2-7 | . | TRBV9 | TRBD2
TGTGCCAGCAGCTTAGTGGGACAGGGGAGCGGTGGCTACACCTTC | CASSLVGQGSGGYTF | 15 | TRBJ1-2 | . | TRBV7-9 | TRBD1
TGTGCCAGTAGTGAGAGGGATAGGGGGTACGAGCAGTACTTC | CASSERDRGYEQYF | 14 | TRBJ2-7 | . | TRBV19 | .
TGCAGCACCAAGCCACTACCCGGTGAGTACTTC | CSTKPLPGEYF | 11 | TRBJ2-4 | . | TRBV29-1 | .
TGTGCCAGCAGTTTAAGGCAGGGGGCTACTTACGAGCAGTACTTC | CASSLRQGATYEQYF | 15 | TRBJ2-7 | . | TRBV28 | TRBD1
TGTGCCAGCAGCTTCGCCGGGACAGGGGGCTCCGGGGAGCTGTTTTTT | CASSFAGTGGSGELFF | 16 | TRBJ2-2 | once | TRBV7-9 | TRBD1
TGCGCCAGCAGCCAAGAACAGGGACAGCCAAATCAGCCCCAGCATTTT | CASSQEQGQPNQPQHF | 16 | TRBJ1-5 | . | TRBV4-1 | TRBD1
TGTGCCAGCAGGCCTACGGGACAGAATAACTACGAGCAGTACTTC | CASRPTGQNNYEQYF | 15 | TRBJ2-7 | . | TRBV6-5 | TRBD1
TGCGCCAGCAGCCAAAGTAAGCAGTACGAGCAGTACTTC | CASSQSKQYEQYF | 13 | TRBJ2-7 | once | TRBV4-3 | .
TGTGCCAGCAGCCCGACAGGAGCCGGACTAGATGCCGGGGAGCTGTTTTTT | CASSPTGAGLDAGELFF | 17 | TRBJ2-2 | . | TRBV7-3 | .
TGTGCCAGCAGCTTAGCGAACACTGAAGCTTTCTTT | CASSLANTEAFF | 12 | TRBJ1-1 | . | TRBV11-2 | .
TGTGCCAGCAGCTTATTAGTTGGGAGAGGGACCAAAAACATTCAGTACTTC | CASSLLVGRGTKNIQYF | 17 | TRBJ2-4 | . | TRBV7-9 | .
TGTAGCGGGGGTGGTCAGCCCCAGCATTTT | CSGGGQPQHF | 10 | TRBJ1-5 | once | TRBV19 | .
TGTGCCAGCACCGGGACTAACTCCTACGAGCAGTACTTC | CASTGTNSYEQYF | 13 | TRBJ2-7 | . | TRBV6-1 | TRBD2
TGTGCCAGCAGCCCAAGTACAGGGCGCGGGGAGCTGTTTTTT | CASSPSTGRGELFF | 14 | TRBJ2-2 | . | TRBV7-9 | .
TGTGCCAGCAGCGGGACTAGCGGGACCTACACAGATACGCAGTATTTT | CASSGTSGTYTDTQYF | 16 | TRBJ2-3 | . | TRBV2 | TRBD2
TGTGCCATCAGAGGGGGACTAGCGGGAGGGCACGAGCAGTACTTC | CAIRGGLAGGHEQYF | 15 | TRBJ2-7 | . | TRBV10-3 | TRBD2
TGTGCCAGCAGCTTAGGTACGAATGAGCAGTTCTTC | CASSLGTNEQFF | 12 | TRBJ2-1 | once | TRBV11-3 | .
TGCGCCAGCAGCCAAGATCGGGAATCTCGTATGAACACTGAAGCTTTCTTT | CASSQDRESRMNTEAFF | 17 | TRBJ1-1 | . | TRBV4-1 | .
TGTGCCAGCAGCCCAGTTGGGGGGGGAACTAATGAAAAACTGTTTTTT | CASSPVGGGTNEKLFF | 16 | TRBJ1-4 | . | TRBV14 | .
TGTGCCAGCATCAGGACTAGCGGGAGTGCAGATACGCAGTATTTT | CASIRTSGSADTQYF | 15 | TRBJ2-3 | . | TRBV7-6 | TRBD2